A single sample is the source of the 27 T cell receptor beta chains below, sequenced in a study of T cells in Graves' hyperthyroidism and ophthalmopathy. The investigators amplified TCR beta CDR3 regions from RNA transcripts. First-round RT-PCR with HTBI primers amplified the TCR CDR3 region. Using its own MiXCR run on the multiplex PCR reads, TCRdb lists one record per CDR3 protein. There are around 540,000 distinct CDR3 sequences in the sample; about 16% occur only once, and about 29% lies in the top ten. The sample was blood. The receptors come from a woman in her twenties or thirties with Graves' ophthalmopathy.

In its sample, this clonotype was seen a few times. This chain links TRBV15 with TRBJ2-3, with D perhaps TRBD2 (6 bases). There are 19 residues in the CDR3. Germline CDR1 and CDR2: LNHNV and YYDKDF (reference sequence). The V end was cut by 2 bases, the J end by 0 bases, with 21 bases between. The DNA for the CDR3 is TGTGCCACCAGCAGACCGCTCGCGGAGGGCGGGTCTAGCACAGATACGCAGTATTTT. Translation gives CATSRPLAEGGSSTDTQYF.

The V gene is TRBV29-1, the J gene TRBJ1-5, with 7 bases matching TRBD1. The germline V gene encodes CDR1 SQVTM and CDR2 ANQGSEA. The V gene end was trimmed by 6 bases and the J gene end by 5 bases; junction bases not matched to a gene: 4. The CDR3 has 12 residues. The CDR3 DNA sequence: TGCAGCGTAGGGGGCTGGGATCAGCCCCAGCATTTT. This codes for CSVGGWDQPQHF.

The chain is built from TRBV10-3 and TRBJ2-2; D unclear. The germline V gene encodes CDR1 ENHRY and CDR2 SYGVKD. V dropped 0 bases and J dropped 4 bases, with 6 bases sitting between them. This CDR3 is 14 amino acids long. DNA for the CDR3: TGTGCCATCAGTGAGTCGAGGCCCACCGGGGAGCTGTTTTTT. Protein sequence: CAISESRPTGELFF.

The rearrangement uses TRBV5-4 and TRBJ2-1; 12 nucleotides line up with TRBD2. V lost 4 bases to trimming and J lost 8 bases; unmatched junction nucleotides: 4. CDR3 length equals 14 residues. The germline V gene has CDR1 SGHNT and CDR2 YYREEE (reference sequence). Here the CDR3 reads CASSPTSGSDEQFF. DNA for the CDR3: TGTGCCAGCAGCCCGACTAGCGGGAGCGATGAGCAGTTCTTC.

This clonotype was seen at least ten times. V usage is TRBV7-8 and J usage is TRBJ2-7; D call uncertain. CDR3 length equals 15 residues. Trimming removed 5 bases from V and 6 bases from J, with 20 bases in between. The germline V gene has CDR1 SGHVS and CDR2 FQNEAQ. For the CDR3, the DNA is TGTGCCAGCAGCGAACGACGAAATCTGGGTAGCGAGCAGTACTTC. Protein: CASSERRNLGSEQYF.

This clonotype has just a few counts. At one end, the junction sequence differs from germline, possibly due to a read error. The chain uses TRBV6-1 and TRBJ2-5, with D possibly being TRBD2 (6 bases). The CDR3 is 16 residues long. Germline CDR1 and CDR2: MNHNS and SASEGT. Here the CDR3 DNA reads TGTGCCGGCAGTTATCCGACGGGAGAGGGGCAAGAGACCCAGTACTTC. It specifies CAGSYPTGEGQETQYF.

In this sample, this clonotype turned up many times. This sequence joins TRBV28 and TRBJ2-7; D is tentatively TRBD1 or TRBD2 (6 bases each). This CDR3 comprises 15 residues. Germline assignment: CDR1 MDHEN and CDR2 SYDVKM. Trimming cost V 3 bases and J 5 bases, with 17 bases left between them. The CDR3 reads CASSLGGRRDNEQYF. DNA of the CDR3: TGTGCCAGCAGTTTGGGCGGCAGGAGGGACAACGAGCAGTACTTC. Supplemented by reference TRBV28 and TRBJ2-7, the full variable domain reads DVKVTQSSRYLVKRTGEKVFLECVQDMDHENMFWYRQDPGLGLRLIYFSYDVKMKEKGDIPEGYSVSREKKERFSLILESASTNQTSMYLCASSLGGRRDNEQYFGPGTRLTVT.

This clonotype showed up many times. V usage is TRBV5-1 and J usage is TRBJ1-4, with TRBD1 matching over 8 bases. The germline V gene encodes CDR1 SGHRS and CDR2 YFSETQ. V lost 3 bases, J lost 5 bases, and 9 bases stayed unmatched. The CDR3 runs 16 residues. In DNA form, the CDR3 reads TGCGCCAGCAGCTGGACAGGGACCACGCGGAATGAAAAACTGTTTTTT. Protein product: CASSWTGTTRNEKLFF.

The table lists this clonotype with many counts. The V gene is TRBV27, the J gene TRBJ2-7; 10 bases agree with TRBD2. Germline loops: CDR1 MNHEY, CDR2 SMNVEV (reference sequence). V dropped 7 bases and J dropped 3; count of bases not matched to a gene: 12. This CDR3 spans 16 amino acids. The CDR3 nucleotides read TGTGCCAGCATGGCTCTAGCGGGAGCGCGCTTCTACGAGCAGTACTTC. Its translation: CASMALAGARFYEQYF.

This clonotype was detected only a few times. This chain connects TRBV5-4 to TRBJ1-1, with D uncertain. The CDR3 is 13 amino acids. Germline V gene data show CDR1 as SGHNT and CDR2 as YYREEE (reference sequence). V lost 4 bases and J lost 6, with 13 bases in between. The CDR3 nucleotides are TGTGCCAGCAGCCATACAGCGGGCCCTGAAGCTTTCTTT. Protein sequence: CASSHTAGPEAFF.

The chain links TRBV20-1 to TRBJ2-6; weak D call: TRBD2 (5 bases). CDR3 length: 14 amino acids. Trimming removed 6 bases at V and 0 bases at J, with 9 bases between. The germline gives CDR1 DFQATT, CDR2 SNEGSKA (reference sequence). For the CDR3, the DNA is TGCAGTGCGCCGGGGTTCTCTGGGGCCAACGTCCTGACTTTC. As protein: CSAPGFSGANVLTF.

This chain joins TRBV6-2 or TRBV6-3 and TRBJ2-1; D gene unclear. CDR1 is MNHEY and CDR2 is SVGEGT in the germline V gene. Trimming removed 10 bases at V and 3 bases at J, with 7 bases between. CDR3 size: 11 residues. The DNA of the CDR3 is TGTGCCACTACGGACTACAATGAGCAGTTCTTC. As protein: CATTDYNEQFF.

This clonotype was recorded at least ten times. The rearrangement joins TRBV7-2 to TRBJ1-2; 8 bases are shared with TRBD1. Germline trimming cut 3 bases from V and 7 bases from J; bases unmatched to any gene: 1. This CDR3 is built from 12 residues. Germline V gives CDR1 SGHTA, CDR2 FQGNSA. CDR3 sequence (DNA): TGTGCCAGCAGCTTGGACAGGGCTGGCTACACCTTC. This sequence encodes CASSLDRAGYTF.

This clonotype was recorded a few times. The rearrangement joins TRBV7-2 to TRBJ1-4; the D is unclear. The CDR3 extends over 15 amino acids. The germline V and J ends were trimmed by 5 bases and 0 bases, with 10 bases remaining between them. Germline V lookup: CDR1 SGHTA, CDR2 FQGNSA. The CDR3 protein is CASSPDIATNEKLFF. In nucleotides, the CDR3 is TGTGCCAGCAGCCCCGATATAGCAACTAATGAAAAACTGTTTTTT. Full variable domain (remainder filled in from reference TRBV7-2 and TRBJ1-4): GAGVSQSPSNKVTEKGKDVELRCDPISGHTALYWYRQSLGQGLEFLIYFQGNSAPDKSGLPSDRFSAERTGGSVSTLTIQRTQQEDSAVYLCASSPDIATNEKLFFGSGTQLSVL.

This clonotype showed up many times. V usage is TRBV7-2 and J usage is TRBJ2-1; D is ambiguous. The germline CDR1 and CDR2 sequences are SGHTA and FQGNSA. The CDR3 runs to 13 residues. V was trimmed by 3 bases and J by 6 bases, leaving 9 bases between them. The CDR3 region has the DNA TGTGCCAGCAGCTTCCGTCCCCCCAATGAGCAGTTCTTC. Translation gives CASSFRPPNEQFF.

V is TRBV28 and J is TRBJ2-2; 14 nucleotides agree with TRBD2. The V segment lost 4 bases and the J segment 5 bases; nucleotides outside the gene matches: 12. CDR3 size: 19 residues. Germline CDR1 MDHEN, CDR2 SYDVKM. In DNA, the CDR3 is TGTGCCAGCAGTTCGATTGGGGGACTAGCGGGAGTTCGAACCGGGGAGCTGTTTTTT. Its protein is CASSSIGGLAGVRTGELFF.

This clonotype came up many times. V is TRBV7-2 and J is TRBJ2-2; 9 nucleotides line up with TRBD2. After removal of 5 bases from V and 9 bases from J, the junction contained 10 bases not matched to a gene. This CDR3 comprises 15 residues. Germline CDR1 reads SGHTA; CDR2 reads FQGNSA. CDR3 bases: TGTGCCAGCAGCCCGCCTAGCGGGATTATCCGGGAGCTGTTTTTT. Its protein product is CASSPPSGIIRELFF.

This clonotype has a handful of counts. The CDR3 coding sequence is TGTGCCAGCAGCCCCCCCCTAGGACTAGCGGGAGGGAGGGGTGAGCAGTTCTTC. It yields the protein CASSPPLGLAGGRGEQFF. The chain recombines TRBV7-9 with TRBJ2-1; 15 bases map to TRBD2. The CDR3 covers 18 residues. Trimming took 5 bases from V and 9 from J; bases not matched to a gene: 14. CDR1 and CDR2 from the germline V gene are SEHNR and FQNEAQ (reference sequence).

The V call is TRBV20-1, the J call TRBJ1-1, with unresolved D. Germline loops: CDR1 DFQATT, CDR2 SNEGSKA (reference sequence). V was trimmed by 3 bases and J by 1 base, leaving 12 bases between them. The CDR3 is 14 amino acids. Here the CDR3 DNA reads TGCAGTGCTAGTGAAGGCTTCGCGAACACTGAAGCTTTCTTT. It yields the protein CSASEGFANTEAFF.

This clonotype was found a few times. The V call is TRBV4-1, the J call TRBJ2-6; D might be TRBD1 (8 bases). The CDR3 covers 20 residues. V was cut by 4 bases and J by 2 bases, with 24 bases left in between. Germline loops: CDR1 MGHRA, CDR2 YSYEKL. CDR3 nucleotides: TGCGCCAGCAGCCCAAGGGGAGGGACAGGCGGAGGGACTGGGGCCAACGTCCTGACTTTC. Translation gives CASSPRGGTGGGTGANVLTF.

The chain carries TRBV18 and TRBJ2-1; a weak D match, TRBD2 (5 bases). This CDR3 is 17 amino acids long. Germline CDR1 is KGHSH and CDR2 is LQKENI. Trimming cost V 6 bases and J 0 bases, with 18 bases left between them. The CDR3 nucleotides are TGTGCCAGCTCCTCTAAAAGCGGACTTCACTCCTACAATGAGCAGTTCTTC. Amino acids: CASSSKSGLHSYNEQFF.

There are many counts of this clonotype. This chain links TRBV20-1 with TRBJ2-1; D gene ambiguous. CDR1 DFQATT and CDR2 SNEGSKA come from the germline V gene (reference sequence). Trimming cost V 1 base and J 7 bases, with 14 bases left between them. The CDR3 is 14 amino acids. The DNA of the CDR3 is TGCAGTGCTAGAGGACCGACGGAGTATAATGAGCAGTTCTTC. Protein sequence: CSARGPTEYNEQFF.

This clonotype was observed a few times. The chain combines TRBV19 with TRBJ2-7; D is uncertain. The CDR3 has 14 residues. Per germline, CDR1 LNHDA and CDR2 SQIVND (reference sequence). Trimming removed 1 base at V and 5 bases at J, with 12 bases between. CDR3 in DNA: TGTGCCAGTAGTATAGGCACGACGCTGAACGAGCAGTACTTC. Encoded protein: CASSIGTTLNEQYF.

This clonotype was observed many times. The DNA of the CDR3 is TGTGCCAGCAGGGTGACAGGGAACTATGGCTACACCTTC. This gives the protein CASRVTGNYGYTF. The chain recombines TRBV2 with TRBJ1-2; 7 bases match TRBD1. The CDR3 runs to 13 residues. Germline lookup yields CDR1 SNHLY and CDR2 FYNNEI. Trimming at V came to 6 bases and at J to 2 bases, leaving 3 bases not matched to a gene.

This clonotype was seen only a few times. CDR3 nucleotides: TGTGCCAGCAGCCACTCAGGTGGTCTCAGGGAGCTGTTTTTT. Its protein is CASSHSGGLRELFF. The chain uses TRBV12-3 or TRBV12-4 and TRBJ2-2; no clear D gene. The CDR3 is 14 amino acids. Deletions cut 6 bases from V and 9 bases from J, with 17 bases between.

This chain uses TRBV6-2 or TRBV6-3 with TRBJ2-1; 11 bases are a match to TRBD2. The germline CDR1 and CDR2 sequences are MNHEY and SVGEGT. After removal of 6 bases from V and 5 bases from J, the junction contained 9 bases not matched to a gene. There are 16 residues in the CDR3. DNA of the CDR3: TGTGCCAGCAGCCGAGCTAGCGGGAGGTTCGACAATGAGCAGTTCTTC. Its translation is CASSRASGRFDNEQFF.

This clonotype was seen many times. This chain uses TRBV12-3 or TRBV12-4 with TRBJ2-5, with D possibly being TRBD2 (6 bases). Deletions cut 7 bases from V and 1 base from J, with 16 bases between. This CDR3 spans 15 amino acids. The CDR3 sequence: CASKISGGSQETQYF. The CDR3 DNA sequence: TGTGCCAGCAAAATTAGCGGAGGTTCCCAAGAGACCCAGTACTTC.